This entry lists 30 T cell receptor beta chains sequenced from one sample in a study of blood T cells in healthy people across ages (dated by TCRdb to between 2014 and 2016). Libraries came from 5' RACE. Instrument used: Illumina HiSeq 2500. A second PCR of about 7 to 12 cycles was performed with a sample-barcoded 5' primer and a J-beta primer mix. TCRdb handled the public reads itself, with Q25 trimming in fastp and clone calling in MiXCR, and kept productive beta chains. Each entry merges the rows of one CDR3 protein and shows their most common DNA and genes. Here the sample has approximately 770,000 distinct CDR3 sequences; 58% occur a single time. About 20% of the sample is in the top ten clones. The sample taken for sequencing was blood. Receptor source: a man aged 30-40 years in good health.

The V gene is TRBV28, the J gene TRBJ1-5, with D unclear. CDR1 is MDHEN, CDR2 SYDVKM, per germline. V was cut by 2 bases and J by 3 bases, with 8 bases left in between. The CDR3 contains 14 residues. The chain's CDR3 is CASSLGRLNQPQHF. The CDR3 DNA reads as TGTGCCAGCAGTTTAGGGCGGCTCAATCAGCCCCAGCATTTT.

This clonotype was counted between two and nine times. DNA of the CDR3: TGTGCCAGCAGTGAAACCGGACGGAGGGGCAATGAGCAGTTCTTC. Translation: CASSETGRRGNEQFF. The chain recombines TRBV25-1 with TRBJ2-1; D is perhaps TRBD2 (6 bases). The V gene's germline CDR1 is MGHDK and CDR2 SYGVNS. The V end lost 2 bases, the J end lost 6 bases, and 14 bases lay between the germline ends. The CDR3 sequence is 15 residues long.

The rearrangement joins TRBV10-2 to TRBJ2-4; D call uncertain. This CDR3 is built from 13 residues. CDR1 is WSHSY, CDR2 SAAADI, per germline. V was cut by 5 bases and J by 4 bases, with 9 bases left in between. CDR3 sequence reads: CASSTDLKNIQYF. CDR3 in DNA: TGCGCCAGCAGTACTGACTTAAAAAACATTCAGTACTTC.

The chain employs TRBV25-1 and TRBJ2-5; no clear D. The DNA matches TRBJ2-7 better at its end, which makes the J call doubtful. The CDR3 sequence is 11 residues long. CDR1 is MGHDK, CDR2 SYGVNS, per germline. The CDR3 here is CASSSLVEQYF. CDR3 DNA sequence: TGTGCCAGCAGTTCCTTGGTCGAGCAGTACTTC.

Concerning this clonotype itself: Being one base from a much bigger clone, this may be a read error. J is TRBJ2-3 and V is TRBV27, with D hard to call. Germline V gene sequence: CDR1 MNHEY, CDR2 SMNVEV (reference sequence). Trimming took off 5 bases at V and 0 bases at J, with 6 bases between the two ends. The CDR3 spans 13 residues. The CDR3 region is CASSEASTDTQYF. In nucleotides, the CDR3 is TGTGCCAGCAGTGAGGCTAGCACAGATACGCAGTATTTT.

V usage is TRBV7-2 and J usage is TRBJ2-7; D remains ambiguous. The CDR3 loop spans 13 amino acids. CDR1 and CDR2 from the germline V gene are SGHTA and FQGNSA. V lost 1 base and J lost 4, with 8 bases in between. CDR3 sequence (DNA): TGTGCCAGCAGCTTAGACGTACTATACGAGCAGTACTTC. The encoded protein is CASSLDVLYEQYF.

This clonotype was counted between two and nine times. The chain uses TRBV29-1 and TRBJ2-7; TRBD1 aligns across 7 bases. The J segment lost 7 bases and the V segment lost 6 bases, leaving 9 bases of the junction unmatched. The CDR3 spans 12 residues. Germline V gives CDR1 SQVTM, CDR2 ANQGSEA. CDR3 in DNA: TGCAGCGTGGGGGACAGACTCATGGAGCAGTACTTC. Translated, it gives CSVGDRLMEQYF.

V usage is TRBV6-2 or TRBV6-3 and J usage is TRBJ2-7; tentative D call: TRBD1 (5 bases). The germline gives CDR1 MNHEY, CDR2 SVGEGT. The V gene lost 0 bases and the J gene lost 0 bases, with 12 bases spanning the gap. This CDR3 comprises 16 residues. CDR3 DNA: TGTGCCAGCAGTTACTCGACAGCATTGAGCTCCTACGAGCAGTACTTC. Its translation: CASSYSTALSSYEQYF.

This clonotype has more than one count but fewer than ten. The chain couples TRBV5-1 to TRBJ1-1, with a possible D match to TRBD1 (6 bases). The CDR3 has 15 amino acids. CDR1 and CDR2 (germline): SGHRS, YFSETQ. The germline V and J ends were trimmed by 4 bases and 0 bases, with 13 bases remaining between them. The CDR3 protein is CASSDRDTLNTEAFF. DNA of the CDR3: TGCGCCAGCAGCGACCGGGACACGTTGAACACTGAAGCTTTCTTT.

This chain uses TRBV3-1 with TRBJ2-2; TRBD1 aligns across 8 bases. Germline-derived CDR1 and CDR2 are LGHDT and YNNKEL (reference sequence). The CDR3 spans 17 residues. V was clipped by 5 bases and J by 3 bases; unmatched bases: 11. The CDR3 sequence is CASSSRSTGVYTGELFF. The CDR3 DNA reads as TGTGCCAGCAGCAGTAGATCGACAGGGGTGTACACCGGGGAGCTGTTTTTT.

This clonotype was detected only a few times. The V and J genes are TRBV7-2 and TRBJ2-5, with D possibly being TRBD1 (6 bases). V lost 3 bases and J 5 bases, leaving 13 bases between the germline ends. The CDR3 loop spans 14 amino acids. The germline V gene has CDR1 SGHTA and CDR2 FQGNSA. This CDR3 is CASSFGQGMETQYF. The CDR3 region has the DNA TGTGCCAGCAGCTTCGGTCAGGGGATGGAGACCCAGTACTTC.

This clonotype was counted between two and nine times. The genes are TRBV18 and TRBJ2-5; 7 bases align to TRBD1. V lost 5 bases to trimming and J lost 5 bases; unmatched junction nucleotides: 14. CDR1 and CDR2 (germline): KGHSH, LQKENI. The length of the CDR3 is 16 residues. CDR3 loop: CASSDYDRVGTETQYF. The CDR3 coding sequence is TGTGCCAGCTCAGACTACGACAGGGTGGGGACGGAGACCCAGTACTTC.

There are a few counts of this clonotype. The V and J genes are TRBV10-3 and TRBJ1-1, with D hard to call. Per the germline V gene, CDR1 is ENHRY and CDR2 is SYGVKD. The V end was cut by 8 bases, the J end by 0 bases, with 7 bases between. The CDR3 covers 12 residues. CDR3 nucleotide sequence: TGTGCCATCGCCAGGATGAACACTGAAGCTTTCTTT. It specifies CAIARMNTEAFF.

This clonotype was counted once. A much larger clone is a single base away; this may be a read error. The chain couples TRBV7-9 to TRBJ1-2, with D tentatively TRBD1 (5 bases). The CDR3 spans 15 residues. The germline V gene has CDR1 SEHNR and CDR2 FQNEAQ (reference sequence). The CDR3 loop reads CASSYGNRDFYGHTF. The CDR3 DNA sequence: TGTGCCAGCAGTTACGGAAACCGGGACTTCTATGGCCACACCTTC.

Of note for this clonotype: One end of the junction varies from germline; a read error may be responsible. The chain recombines TRBV6-5 with TRBJ1-6; D not resolved. The CDR3 covers 15 residues. Germline V gene data show CDR1 as MNHEY and CDR2 as SVGAGI. The CDR3, as DNA: TGTGCCAGCAGTTACTCGGGCGCGGATAATTCACCCCCCCACTTT. This translates into CASSYSGADNSPPHF.

The chain carries TRBV12-3 or TRBV12-4 and TRBJ1-4; D unresolved. The CDR3 runs to 16 residues. Between the trimmed V and J ends, which lost 6 bases and 0 bases, there was a span of 14 bases. DNA of the CDR3: TGTGCCAGCAGCCATAGTCTCCGGGCAACTAATGAAAAACTGTTTTTT. Protein product: CASSHSLRATNEKLFF.

This clonotype was seen only once. V is TRBV7-2 and J is TRBJ2-7; D possibly matches TRBD1 or TRBD2 (5 bases each). CDR1 is SGHTA, CDR2 FQGNSA, per germline. There are 15 residues in the CDR3. Trimming stripped 7 bases from V and 5 bases from J, with 21 bases between. This CDR3 reads CASTHGASVIHEQYF. The CDR3 DNA is TGTGCCAGCACCCACGGGGCATCCGTAATACACGAGCAGTACTTC.

In this sample, this clonotype turned up once. J is TRBJ2-4 and V is TRBV7-9; the match to TRBD1 covers 8 bases. The J call is uncertain, as TRBJ2-5 better fits the DNA end. From germline, CDR1 is SEHNR and CDR2 FQNEAQ (reference sequence). This CDR3 spans 15 amino acids. The CDR3 sequence: CASSPPDRAQETQYF. As DNA, the CDR3 is TGTGCCAGCAGCCCCCCGGACAGGGCTCAAGAGACCCAGTACTTC.

The chain joins TRBV3-1 to TRBJ1-1, with D possibly TRBD1 on 5 matching bases. V gave up 2 bases and J gave up 4 bases, with 14 bases separating them. The CDR3 extends over 15 amino acids. The germline gives CDR1 LGHDT, CDR2 YNNKEL (reference sequence). The CDR3 spells CASSQPGVGVTEAFF. CDR3 coding DNA: TGTGCCAGCAGCCAACCGGGGGTGGGGGTCACTGAAGCTTTCTTT.

The chain combines TRBV7-2 with TRBJ2-1; 10 nucleotides line up with TRBD2. With 5 bases clipped from V and 7 bases from J, the junction kept 20 bases outside the gene matches. CDR1 and CDR2 from the germline V gene are SGHTA and FQGNSA. The CDR3 spans 19 residues. CDR3 nucleotide sequence: TGTGCCAGCAGCCTAAGTGTAGCGGGGGGACCCTCGACTAGGAATGAGCAGTTCTTC. Protein: CASSLSVAGGPSTRNEQFF.

This clonotype was seen a few times. This CDR3 is CASIGLSYEQYF. Here the CDR3 DNA reads TGTGCCAGTATAGGACTGTCCTACGAGCAGTACTTC. J is TRBJ2-7 and V is TRBV10-3, with D possibly TRBD2 on 5 matching bases. Germline V gene lookup returns CDR1 ENHRY and CDR2 SYGVKD. Trimming pared 10 bases from V and 1 base from J, leaving 11 bases between. The length of the CDR3 is 12 residues.

This clonotype has a handful of counts. The chain has TRBV12-5 and TRBJ2-5; 9 bases line up with TRBD2. This CDR3 is built from 15 residues. The junction had 5 bases not matched to a gene; V was cut back by 4 bases and J by 2 bases. Germline assignment: CDR1 LGHNT and CDR2 FRNRAP. CDR3 bases: TGTGCTAGTGGTTCACCGACTAGCGGTCAAGAGACCCAGTACTTC. Protein product: CASGSPTSGQETQYF. Based on the CDR3 plus reference TRBV12-5 and TRBJ2-5, the full variable domain is DARVTQTPRHKVTEMGQEVTMRCQPILGHNTVFWYRQTMMQGLELLAYFRNRAPLDDSGMPKDRFSAEMPDATLATLKIQPSEPRDSAVYFCASGSPTSGQETQYFGPGTRLLVL.

The chain carries TRBV10-3 and TRBJ2-7; 15 bases fit TRBD2. CDR3 length: 16 amino acids. Germline trimming cut 0 bases from V and 7 bases from J; bases unmatched to any gene: 4. The germline gives CDR1 ENHRY, CDR2 SYGVKD. The CDR3 bases are TGTGCCATCAGTGAGTCGGGACTAGCGGGAGGATCGGAGCAGTACTTC. It encodes CAISESGLAGGSEQYF.

DNA for the CDR3: TGTGCCAGCAGCCAGAATACGAACACTGAAGCTTTCTTT. It translates to CASSQNTNTEAFF. The V and J genes are TRBV3-1 and TRBJ1-1; no reliable D call. The germline V gene has CDR1 LGHDT and CDR2 YNNKEL (reference sequence). The CDR3 totals 13 residues. Trimming shortened V by 3 bases and J by 1 base, and 6 bases separated the two germline ends. Combining the CDR3 with reference TRBV3-1 and TRBJ1-1 gives the whole variable domain DTAVSQTPKYLVTQMGNDKSIKCEQNLGHDTMYWYKQDSKKFLKIMFSYNNKELIINETVPNRFSPKSPDKAHLNLHINSLELGDSAVYFCASSQNTNTEAFFGQGTRLTVV.

This clonotype has only a few counts. The chain uses TRBV2 and TRBJ2-1; D uncertain. V was trimmed by 1 base and J by 8 bases, leaving 9 bases between them. This CDR3 has 13 residues. The V gene's germline CDR1 is SNHLY and CDR2 FYNNEI. The CDR3 nucleotides read TGTGCCAGCAGTGAAGTCGCTACCTATGAGCAGTTCTTC. Amino acids: CASSEVATYEQFF.

The chain employs TRBV10-3 and TRBJ2-5; 8 positions match TRBD2. Trimming removed 10 bases from V and 3 bases from J; junction bases left unmatched: 10. CDR3 length: 14 residues. CDR1 ENHRY and CDR2 SYGVKD come from the germline V gene. CDR3 sequence reads: CATRAGVVEETQYF. CDR3 in DNA: TGTGCCACACGAGCGGGAGTTGTTGAAGAGACCCAGTACTTC.

This chain uses TRBV20-1 with TRBJ2-5, with TRBD2 as a possible D gene (5 bases). From germline, CDR1 is DFQATT and CDR2 SNEGSKA (reference sequence). Trimming stripped 2 bases from V and 2 bases from J, with 12 bases between. CDR3 length equals 14 residues. The CDR3: CSARSPGIQETQYF. The CDR3 DNA follows: TGCAGTGCTAGATCTCCGGGAATACAAGAGACCCAGTACTTC.

This clonotype was picked up many times. Written as DNA, the CDR3 is TGCAGTGCGCCCAAAGCGAGCAATAATGAGCAGTTCTTC. Amino acids: CSAPKASNNEQFF. The J gene is TRBJ2-1, the V gene TRBV20-1, with D hard to call. Germline V gene sequence: CDR1 DFQATT, CDR2 SNEGSKA (reference sequence). The CDR3 runs 13 residues. The V gene lost 6 bases and the J gene lost 7 bases, with 16 bases spanning the gap.

This chain uses TRBV30 with TRBJ1-5; perhaps TRBD1 as D (5 bases). CDR1 and CDR2 from the germline V gene are GTSNPN and SVGIG (reference sequence). The CDR3 loop spans 13 amino acids. V lost 1 base and J 4 bases, leaving 8 bases between the germline ends. The CDR3: CAWSGGGNQPQHF. DNA of the CDR3: TGTGCCTGGAGTGGTGGGGGAAATCAGCCCCAGCATTTT.

This chain links TRBV7-8 with TRBJ2-2, with D unresolved. The CDR3 has 15 residues. Germline CDR1 reads SGHVS; CDR2 reads FQNEAQ. Trimming cost V 3 bases and J 0 bases, with 8 bases left between them. The CDR3 protein is CASSFGCANTGELFF. CDR3 coding DNA: TGTGCCAGCAGCTTCGGTTGTGCGAACACCGGGGAGCTGTTTTTT.